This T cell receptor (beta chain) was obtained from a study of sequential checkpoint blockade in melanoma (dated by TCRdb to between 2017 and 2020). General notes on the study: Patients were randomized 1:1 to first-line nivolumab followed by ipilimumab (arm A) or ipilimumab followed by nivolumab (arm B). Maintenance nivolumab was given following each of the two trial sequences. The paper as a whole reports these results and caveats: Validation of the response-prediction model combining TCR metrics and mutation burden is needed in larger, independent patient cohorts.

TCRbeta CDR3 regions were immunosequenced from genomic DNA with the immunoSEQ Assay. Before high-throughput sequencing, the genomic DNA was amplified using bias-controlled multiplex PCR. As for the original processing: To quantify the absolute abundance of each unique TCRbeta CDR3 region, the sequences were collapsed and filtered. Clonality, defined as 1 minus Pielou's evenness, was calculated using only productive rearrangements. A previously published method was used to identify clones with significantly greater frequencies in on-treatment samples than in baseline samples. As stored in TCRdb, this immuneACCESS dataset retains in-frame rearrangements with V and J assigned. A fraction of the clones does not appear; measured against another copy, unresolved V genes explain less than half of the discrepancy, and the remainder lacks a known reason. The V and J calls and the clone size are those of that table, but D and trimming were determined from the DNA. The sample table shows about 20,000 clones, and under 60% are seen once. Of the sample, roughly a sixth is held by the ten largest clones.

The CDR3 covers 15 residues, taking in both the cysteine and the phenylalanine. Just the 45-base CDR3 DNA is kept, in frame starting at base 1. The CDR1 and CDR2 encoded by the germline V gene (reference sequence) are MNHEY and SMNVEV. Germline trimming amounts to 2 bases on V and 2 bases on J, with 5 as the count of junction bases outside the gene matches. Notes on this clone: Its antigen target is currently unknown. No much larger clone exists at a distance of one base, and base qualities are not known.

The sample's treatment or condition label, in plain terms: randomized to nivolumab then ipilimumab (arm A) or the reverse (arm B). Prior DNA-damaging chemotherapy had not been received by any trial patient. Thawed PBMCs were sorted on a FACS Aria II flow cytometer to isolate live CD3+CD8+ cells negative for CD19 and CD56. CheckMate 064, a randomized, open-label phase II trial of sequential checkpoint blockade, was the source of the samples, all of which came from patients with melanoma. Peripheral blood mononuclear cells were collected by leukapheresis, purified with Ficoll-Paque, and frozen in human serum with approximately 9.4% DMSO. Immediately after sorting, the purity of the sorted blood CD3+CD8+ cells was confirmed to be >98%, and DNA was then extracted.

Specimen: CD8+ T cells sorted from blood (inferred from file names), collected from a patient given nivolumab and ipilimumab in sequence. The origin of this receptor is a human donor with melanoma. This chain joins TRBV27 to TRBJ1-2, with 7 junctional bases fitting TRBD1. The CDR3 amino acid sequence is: CASSLGRGVNYGYTF. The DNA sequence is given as TGTGCCAGCAGTTTAGGCAGGGGGGTGAACTATGGCTACACCTTC.